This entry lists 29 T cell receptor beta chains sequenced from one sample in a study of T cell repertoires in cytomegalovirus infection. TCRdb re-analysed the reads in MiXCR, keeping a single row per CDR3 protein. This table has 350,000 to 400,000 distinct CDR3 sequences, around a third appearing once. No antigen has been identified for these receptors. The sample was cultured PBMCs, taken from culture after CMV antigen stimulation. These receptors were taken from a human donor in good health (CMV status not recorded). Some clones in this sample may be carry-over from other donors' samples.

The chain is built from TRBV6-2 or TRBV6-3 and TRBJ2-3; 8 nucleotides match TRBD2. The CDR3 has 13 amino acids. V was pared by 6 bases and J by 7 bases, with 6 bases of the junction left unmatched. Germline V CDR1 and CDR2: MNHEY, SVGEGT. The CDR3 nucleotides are TGTGCCAGCAGCCAGCGGGAGCTGAATACGCAGTATTTT. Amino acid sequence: CASSQRELNTQYF.

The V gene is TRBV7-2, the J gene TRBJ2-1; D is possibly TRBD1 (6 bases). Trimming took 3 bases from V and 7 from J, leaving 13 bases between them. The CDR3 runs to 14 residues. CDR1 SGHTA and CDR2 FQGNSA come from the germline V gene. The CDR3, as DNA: TGTGCCAGCAGCTTGGTCAGGGGCGAAAATGAGCAGTTCTTC. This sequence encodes CASSLVRGENEQFF.

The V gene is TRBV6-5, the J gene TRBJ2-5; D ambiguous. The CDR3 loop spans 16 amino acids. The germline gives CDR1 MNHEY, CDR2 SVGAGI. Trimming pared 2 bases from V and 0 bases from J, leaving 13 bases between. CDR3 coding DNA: TGTGCCAGCAGTTACCTGGGTCACCAGTACCAAGAGACCCAGTACTTC. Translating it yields CASSYLGHQYQETQYF.

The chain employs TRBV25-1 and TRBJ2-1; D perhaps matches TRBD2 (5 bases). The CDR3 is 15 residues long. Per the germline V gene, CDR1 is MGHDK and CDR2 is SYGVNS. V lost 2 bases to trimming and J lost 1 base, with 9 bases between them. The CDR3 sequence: CASSEELESYNEQFF. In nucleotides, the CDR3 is TGTGCCAGCAGTGAAGAACTAGAATCCTACAATGAGCAGTTCTTC.

CDR3 protein: CASRIRDTSSRGYTF. CDR3 sequence (DNA): TGTGCCAGCAGGATCCGGGACACCTCATCAAGGGGCTACACCTTC. This chain connects TRBV7-2 to TRBJ1-2, with a tentative D call TRBD1 (6 bases). V lost 6 bases, J lost 8 bases, and 22 bases lay in between. This CDR3 contains 15 residues. CDR1 and CDR2 from the germline V gene are SGHTA and FQGNSA.

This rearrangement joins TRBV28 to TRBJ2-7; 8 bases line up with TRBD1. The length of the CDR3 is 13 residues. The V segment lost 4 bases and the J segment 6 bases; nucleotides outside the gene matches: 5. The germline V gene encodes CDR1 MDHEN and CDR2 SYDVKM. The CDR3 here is CASSSGGWGEQYF. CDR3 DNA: TGTGCCAGCAGTTCAGGGGGCTGGGGCGAGCAGTACTTC.

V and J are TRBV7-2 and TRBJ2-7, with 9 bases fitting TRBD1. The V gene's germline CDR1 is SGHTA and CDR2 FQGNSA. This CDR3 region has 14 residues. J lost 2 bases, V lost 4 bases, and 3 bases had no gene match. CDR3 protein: CASSSTGGPYEQYF. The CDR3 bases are TGTGCCAGCAGCTCCACAGGGGGCCCCTACGAGCAGTACTTC.

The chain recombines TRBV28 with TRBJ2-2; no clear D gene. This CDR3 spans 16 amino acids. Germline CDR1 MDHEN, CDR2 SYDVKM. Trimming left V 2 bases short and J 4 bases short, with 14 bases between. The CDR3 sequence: CASSLRGVLGTGELFF. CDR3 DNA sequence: TGTGCCAGCAGTTTACGTGGGGTATTGGGCACCGGGGAGCTGTTTTTT.

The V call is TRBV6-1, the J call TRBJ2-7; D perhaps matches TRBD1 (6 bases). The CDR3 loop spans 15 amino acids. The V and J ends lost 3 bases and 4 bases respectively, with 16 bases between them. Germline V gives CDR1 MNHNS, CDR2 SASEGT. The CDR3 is CASSDGGQPVYEQYF. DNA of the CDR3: TGTGCCAGCAGTGATGGAGGACAGCCCGTTTACGAGCAGTACTTC.

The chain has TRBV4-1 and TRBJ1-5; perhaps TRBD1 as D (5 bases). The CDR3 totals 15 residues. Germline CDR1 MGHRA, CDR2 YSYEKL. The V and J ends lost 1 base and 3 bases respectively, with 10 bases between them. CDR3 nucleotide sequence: TGCGCCAGCAGCCAAGCAGGGTTCACCAATCAGCCCCAGCATTTT. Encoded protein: CASSQAGFTNQPQHF.

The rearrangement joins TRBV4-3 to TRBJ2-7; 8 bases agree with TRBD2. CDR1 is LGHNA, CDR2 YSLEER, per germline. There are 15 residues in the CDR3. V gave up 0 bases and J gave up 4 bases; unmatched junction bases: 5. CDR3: CASSQDVGRGYEQYF. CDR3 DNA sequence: TGCGCCAGCAGCCAAGATGTCGGGAGGGGTTACGAGCAGTACTTC.

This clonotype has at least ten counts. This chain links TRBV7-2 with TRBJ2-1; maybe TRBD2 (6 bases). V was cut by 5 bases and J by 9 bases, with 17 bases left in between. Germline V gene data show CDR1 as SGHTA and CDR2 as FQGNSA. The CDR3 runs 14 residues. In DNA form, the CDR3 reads TGTGCCAGCAGCCCGCGACTAGTGATCAGTGAGCAGTTCTTC. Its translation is CASSPRLVISEQFF.

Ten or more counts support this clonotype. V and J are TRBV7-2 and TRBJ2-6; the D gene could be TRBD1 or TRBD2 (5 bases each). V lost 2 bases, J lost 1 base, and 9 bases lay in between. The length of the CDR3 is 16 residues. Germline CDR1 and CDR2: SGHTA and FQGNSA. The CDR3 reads CASSLTGGSGANVLTF. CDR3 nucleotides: TGTGCCAGCAGCTTAACTGGGGGATCTGGGGCCAACGTCCTGACTTTC.

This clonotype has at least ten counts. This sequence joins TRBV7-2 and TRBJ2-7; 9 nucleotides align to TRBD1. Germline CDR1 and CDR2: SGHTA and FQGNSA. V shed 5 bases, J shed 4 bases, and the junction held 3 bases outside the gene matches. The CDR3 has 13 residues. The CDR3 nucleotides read TGTGCCAGCAGCGTGGGACAGGGTTACGAGCAGTACGTC. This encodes CASSVGQGYEQYV.

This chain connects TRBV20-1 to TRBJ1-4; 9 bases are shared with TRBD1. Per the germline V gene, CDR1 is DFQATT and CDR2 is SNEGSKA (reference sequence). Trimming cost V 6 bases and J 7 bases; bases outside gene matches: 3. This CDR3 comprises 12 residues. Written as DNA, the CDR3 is TGCAGTGCCGAGGGACAGGGTGAAAAACTGTTTTTT. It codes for CSAEGQGEKLFF.

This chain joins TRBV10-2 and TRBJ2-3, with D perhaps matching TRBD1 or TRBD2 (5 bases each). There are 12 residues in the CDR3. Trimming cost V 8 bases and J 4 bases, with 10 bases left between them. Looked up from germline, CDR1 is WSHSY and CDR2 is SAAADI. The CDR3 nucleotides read TGCGCCAGCGGGGTGGGGGCAGATACGCAGTATTTT. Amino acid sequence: CASGVGADTQYF.

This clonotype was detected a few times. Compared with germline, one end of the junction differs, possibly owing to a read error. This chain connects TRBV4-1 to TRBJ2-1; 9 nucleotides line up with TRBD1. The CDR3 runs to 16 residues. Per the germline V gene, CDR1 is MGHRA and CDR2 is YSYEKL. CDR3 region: CASSQLGNRGLDEQFF. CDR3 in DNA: TGTGCCAGCAGCCAATTGGGAAACAGGGGGCTCGATGAGCAGTTCTTC.

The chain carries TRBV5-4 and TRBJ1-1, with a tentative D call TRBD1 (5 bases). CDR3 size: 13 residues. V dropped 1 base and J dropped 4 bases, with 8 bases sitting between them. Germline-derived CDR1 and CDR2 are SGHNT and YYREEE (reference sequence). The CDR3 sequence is CASSLLGTTEAFF. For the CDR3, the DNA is TGTGCCAGCAGCTTGCTCGGGACCACTGAAGCTTTCTTT. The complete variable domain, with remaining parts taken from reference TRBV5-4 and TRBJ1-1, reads ETGVTQSPTHLIKTRGQQVTLRCSSQSGHNTVSWYQQALGQGPQFIFQYYREEENGRGNFPPRFSGLQFPNYSSELNVNALELDDSALYLCASSLLGTTEAFFGQGTRLTVV.

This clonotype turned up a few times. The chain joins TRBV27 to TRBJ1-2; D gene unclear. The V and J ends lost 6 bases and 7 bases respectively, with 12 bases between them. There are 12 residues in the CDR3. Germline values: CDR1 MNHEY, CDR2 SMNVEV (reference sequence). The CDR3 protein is CASRNSSSGYTF. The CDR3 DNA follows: TGTGCCAGCAGGAACAGTTCATCTGGCTACACCTTC.

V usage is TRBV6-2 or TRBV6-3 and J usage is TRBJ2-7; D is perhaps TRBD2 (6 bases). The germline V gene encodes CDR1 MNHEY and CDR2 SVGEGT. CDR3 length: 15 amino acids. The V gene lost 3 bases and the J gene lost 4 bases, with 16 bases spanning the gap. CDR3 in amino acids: CASSYLAGTTYEQYV. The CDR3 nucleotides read TGTGCCAGCAGTTATCTGGCGGGAACTACTTACGAGCAGTACGTC.

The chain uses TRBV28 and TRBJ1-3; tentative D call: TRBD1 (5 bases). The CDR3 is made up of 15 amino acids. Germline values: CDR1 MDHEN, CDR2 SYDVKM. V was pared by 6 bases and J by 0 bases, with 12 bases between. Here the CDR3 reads CASSSRQSSGNTIYF. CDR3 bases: TGTGCCAGCAGCTCCCGACAGAGCTCTGGAAACACCATATATTTT.

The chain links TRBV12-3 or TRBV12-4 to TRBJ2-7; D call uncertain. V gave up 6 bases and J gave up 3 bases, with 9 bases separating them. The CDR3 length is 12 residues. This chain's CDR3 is CASRFFFYEQYV. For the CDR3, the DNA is TGTGCCAGCAGGTTCTTTTTCTACGAGCAGTACGTC.

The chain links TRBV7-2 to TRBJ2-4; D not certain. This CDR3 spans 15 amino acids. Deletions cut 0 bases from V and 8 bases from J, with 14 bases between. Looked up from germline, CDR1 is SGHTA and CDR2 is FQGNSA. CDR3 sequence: CASSLAGDSWDIQYF. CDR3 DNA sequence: TGTGCCAGCAGCTTAGCGGGTGATAGCTGGGACATTCAGTACTTC. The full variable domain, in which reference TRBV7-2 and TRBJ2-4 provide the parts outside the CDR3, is GAGVSQSPSNKVTEKGKDVELRCDPISGHTALYWYRQSLGQGLEFLIYFQGNSAPDKSGLPSDRFSAERTGGSVSTLTIQRTQQEDSAVYLCASSLAGDSWDIQYFGAGTRLSVL.

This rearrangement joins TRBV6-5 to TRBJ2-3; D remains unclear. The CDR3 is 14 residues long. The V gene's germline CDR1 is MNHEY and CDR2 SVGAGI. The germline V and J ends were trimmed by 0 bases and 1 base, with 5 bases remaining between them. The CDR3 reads CASSYSKGTDTQYF. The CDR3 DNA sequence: TGTGCCAGCAGTTACTCGAAGGGCACAGATACGCAGTATTTT.

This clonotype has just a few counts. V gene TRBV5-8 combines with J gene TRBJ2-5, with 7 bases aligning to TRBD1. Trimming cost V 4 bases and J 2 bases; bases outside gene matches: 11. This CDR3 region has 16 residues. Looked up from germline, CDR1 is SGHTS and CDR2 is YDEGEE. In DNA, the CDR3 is TGTGCCAGCAGCCAACTAGGGGGCGCCCCGCAAGAGACCCAGTACTTC. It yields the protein CASSQLGGAPQETQYF. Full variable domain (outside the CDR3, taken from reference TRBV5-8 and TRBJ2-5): EAGVTQSPTHLIKTRGQQATLRCSPISGHTSVYWYQQALGLGLQFLLWYDEGEERNRGNFPPRFSGRQFPNYSSELNVNALELEDSALYLCASSQLGGAPQETQYFGPGTRLLVL.

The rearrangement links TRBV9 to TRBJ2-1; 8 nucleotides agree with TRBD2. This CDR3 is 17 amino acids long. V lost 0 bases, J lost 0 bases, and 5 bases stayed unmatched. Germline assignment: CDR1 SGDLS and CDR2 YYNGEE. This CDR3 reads CASSVVAGGHSYNEQFF. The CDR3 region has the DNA TGTGCCAGCAGCGTAGTGGCGGGGGGACACTCCTACAATGAGCAGTTCTTC.

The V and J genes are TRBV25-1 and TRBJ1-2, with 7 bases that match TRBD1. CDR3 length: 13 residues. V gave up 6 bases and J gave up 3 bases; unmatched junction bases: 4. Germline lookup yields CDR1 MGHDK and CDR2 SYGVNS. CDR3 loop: CASSVDRDYGYTF. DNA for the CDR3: TGTGCCAGCAGCGTCGACAGGGACTATGGCTACACCTTC.

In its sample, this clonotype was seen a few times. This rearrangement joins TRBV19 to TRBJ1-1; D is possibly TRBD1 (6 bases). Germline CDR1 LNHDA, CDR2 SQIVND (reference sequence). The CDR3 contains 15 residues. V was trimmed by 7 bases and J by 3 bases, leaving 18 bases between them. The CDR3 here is CASIPQQGVHTEAFF. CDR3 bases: TGTGCCAGTATTCCTCAACAGGGAGTACACACTGAAGCTTTCTTT.

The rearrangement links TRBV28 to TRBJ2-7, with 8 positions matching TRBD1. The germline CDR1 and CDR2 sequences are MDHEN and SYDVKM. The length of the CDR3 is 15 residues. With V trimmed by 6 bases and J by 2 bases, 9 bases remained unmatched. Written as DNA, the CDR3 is TGTGCCAGCAGCTCGCGACAGGGGAACCCCTACGAGCAGTACTTC. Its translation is CASSSRQGNPYEQYF.